A selection of T cell receptor beta chains follows, all from one sample in a study of shared clonotypes between healthy human individuals. Using immunoSEQ multiplex PCR, the repertoire was profiled, and TCRdb retains in-frame clones only, with some absent. The sample shows over a million clones, about 75% of them seen only once. Input material: memory CD4+ T cells sorted from blood. These receptors all come from a young man in good health. Each CDR3 is given with its conserved first and last residue. The order of the fields is clone size, J gene, V gene, D gene, CDR3 length, CDR3 protein, CDR3 DNA. The D gene is left open where the match is weak. Expanded clones are given a class, and other clones once, few, many or no size at all.

>few|TRBJ1-1|TRBV2|TRBD1|14
CASSFDRANTEAFF
TGTGCCAGCAGTTTCGACAGGGCGAACACTGAAGCTTTCTTT
>-|TRBJ2-7|TRBV5-6|-|15
CASSLGTVTGGEQYF
TGTGCCAGCAGCTTGGGGACGGTCACTGGCGGGGAGCAGTACTTC
>-|TRBJ2-7|TRBV15|-|15
CATSRSGRGAYEQYF
TGTGCCACCAGCAGGTCGGGCAGGGGGGCATACGAGCAGTACTTC
>few|TRBJ1-5|TRBV29-1|-|13
CSARDGGNQPQHF
TGCAGCGCCCGGGACGGGGGCAATCAGCCCCAGCATTTT
>-|TRBJ2-7|TRBV13|-|13
CASSTGQTYEQYF
TGTGCCAGCAGCACAGGACAGACCTACGAGCAGTACTTC
>-|TRBJ2-3|TRBV7-2|TRBD2|16
CASSLGGSSGSGTQYF
TGTGCCAGCAGCTTAGGTGGATCTAGCGGGAGTGGTACGCAGTATTTT
>-|TRBJ2-7|TRBV5-6|TRBD2|15
CASSPGLAGGYEQYF
TGTGCCAGCAGCCCCGGACTAGCGGGGGGATACGAGCAGTACTTC
>-|TRBJ1-6|TRBV28|TRBD1|14
CASRIDRGNSPLHF
TGTGCCAGCAGAATCGACAGGGGGAATTCACCCCTCCACTTT
>-|TRBJ2-3|TRBV2|TRBD2|15
CASSGTGTSGDTQYF
TGTGCCAGCAGTGGAACAGGTACTAGCGGGGATACGCAGTATTTT
>-|TRBJ1-5|TRBV18|TRBD1|13
CASSRGQDQPQHF
TGTGCCAGCTCACGGGGACAGGATCAGCCCCAGCATTTT
>-|TRBJ1-2|TRBV6-1|TRBD1|15
CASSEGTGQRYGYTF
TGTGCCAGCAGTGAAGGGACAGGGCAGAGGTATGGCTACACCTTC
>few|TRBJ2-7|TRBV7-9|-|15
CASSLGPGALDEQYF
TGTGCCAGCAGCTTAGGGCCCGGGGCTCTCGACGAGCAGTACTTC
>-|TRBJ2-5|TRBV10-3|-|15
CAIRSGTESKGDQYF
TGTGCCATTCGATCCGGGACGGAGTCTAAGGGGGACCAGTACTTC
>-|TRBJ2-6|TRBV7-7|TRBD2|18
CASSLGLAGSSGANVLTF
TGTGCTAGCAGCTTAGGACTAGCGGGTTCATCTGGGGCCAACGTCCTGACTTTC
>-|TRBJ2-7|TRBV28|TRBD1|14
CAINQDRVAYEQYF
TGTGCCATTAACCAGGACAGGGTCGCCTACGAGCAGTACTTC
>once|TRBJ2-3|TRBV6-1|TRBD2|15
CASSAPGGIGYTQYF
TGTGCCAGCAGCGCGCCGGGGGGTATTGGATATACGCAGTATTTT
>-|TRBJ1-1|TRBV4-3|TRBD1|16
CASSQDPDRRVAEAFF
TGCGCCAGCAGCCAAGATCCGGACAGGCGGGTCGCTGAAGCTTTCTTT
>-|TRBJ1-2|TRBV7-7|-|16
CASSLYNRAPRAGYTF
TGTGCTAGCAGCTTATACAACCGAGCCCCTCGAGCCGGCTACACCTTC
>-|TRBJ2-6|TRBV7-2|-|15
CASSIQGAGANVLTF
TGTGCCAGCAGCATACAGGGAGCAGGGGCCAACGTCCTGACTTTC
>-|TRBJ2-3|TRBV6-1|-|15
CASSEDGSSTDTQYF
TGTGCCAGCAGTGAAGACGGCAGTAGCACAGATACGCAGTATTTT
>few|TRBJ2-2|TRBV2|TRBD1|15
CASSVQGNMAGELFF
TGTGCCAGCAGTGTACAGGGGAATATGGCCGGGGAGCTGTTTTTT
>many|TRBJ1-1|TRBV2|-|14
CASRVQGARTEAFF
TGTGCCAGCAGGGTTCAAGGGGCTCGCACTGAAGCTTTCTTT
>once|TRBJ2-3|TRBV11-3|TRBD2|16
CASSRGLALKEDTQYF
TGTGCCAGCAGCCGCGGACTAGCACTAAAGGAAGATACGCAGTATTTT
>few|TRBJ2-1|TRBV10-3|-|14
CAINGQPKDNEQFF
TGTGCCATAAACGGACAGCCGAAGGACAATGAGCAGTTCTTC
>-|TRBJ2-5|TRBV7-2|-|12
CASSLRGETQYF
TGTGCCAGCAGCTTAAGGGGAGAGACCCAGTACTTC
>once|TRBJ2-7|TRBV7-9|-|12
CASSLTAPEQYF
TGTGCCAGCAGCTTAACGGCACCCGAGCAGTACTTC
>-|TRBJ2-2|TRBV6-1|TRBD1|15
CASSPRQGWSGELFF
TGTGCCAGCAGTCCTCGACAGGGATGGTCCGGGGAGCTGTTTTTT